This T cell receptor beta chain stems from a study of blood T cell repertoires in COVID-19 (dated by TCRdb to 2020 to 2022). About the study as a whole: Collaborator samples came from the United States, Italy and Spain and covered acute and convalescent phases of COVID-19. The prospective study material was composed of cDNA or gDNA derived from T cells, B-cell-depleted T cells, or PBMCs. Deeply sampled blood TCRbeta repertoires from subjects exposed to, actively infected with, or recovered from COVID-19 were included in the dataset. A freely available public database, intended as a resource for researchers studying the immune response to SARS-CoV-2, is where the repertoires were released. Samples came from the ongoing ImmuneRACE study (first 160 participants) plus 1,254 subjects from 6 global collaborators. A de-identified subject ID, COVID-19 status, age in years and sex were almost always included in the sample metadata. Where available, HLA class I and class II types were taken from metadata supplied by the sample provider and were not determined by assay-based typing.

Cut back by 6 bases and 5 bases, the V and J ends lie 19 bases apart. According to the germline V gene, CDR1 reads MNHEY and CDR2 reads SVGAGI. There are 15 amino acids in the CDR3, from cysteine to phenylalanine inclusive. Kept here is only the CDR3 DNA, which spans 45 bases and is read in frame from base 1. TCRbeta CDR3 regions were amplified from genomic DNA by means of the immunoSEQ Assay, a bias-controlled multiplex PCR. Processing in the source paper ran as follows. Within the assay, amplification of reference gene primers was used to estimate how many nucleated cells each sample contained. Sequence reads were collapsed and filtered to measure the absolute abundance of every unique TCRbeta CDR3 rearrangement. For each sample, productive Simpson clonality was calculated as the square root of Simpson's diversity index over productive rearrangements. This is the immuneACCESS table as TCRdb keeps it, with only in-frame sequences that have V and J called. A part of the clones is gone; compared with another copy, unresolved V genes explain less than half, and the rest is unexplained. V and J calls and clone size are those listed in that table; D and trimming were worked out from the DNA. The sample table holds 80,000 to 100,000 clones, of which about nine tenths were seen once. The ten top clones hold about 1.7% of the sample.

Concerning this clone: The antigen this receptor binds is unknown. Nothing much larger sits one base from this clone, and base qualities are not available.

What the study reported, not specific to this receptor: How much clinical and demographic metadata was included differed by source and by participant, and the metadata was provided uncurated.

Each collaborating institution followed its own protocols to collect whole blood in K2EDTA tubes. For TCRbeta analysis, collaborator samples were shipped as frozen whole blood, as isolated PBMCs, or as DNA extracted from either sample type. The material sequenced was peripheral blood. Recombination connected TRBV6-5 to TRBJ1-2; the D gene is unclear. The sequence was obtained from a man aged 55 to 70 with acute or convalescent COVID-19. The DNA sequence is TGTGCCAGCAGACCTGGGTACGGGAGTGAGTATGGCTACACCTTC. Translated, this gives CASRPGYGSEYGYTF.